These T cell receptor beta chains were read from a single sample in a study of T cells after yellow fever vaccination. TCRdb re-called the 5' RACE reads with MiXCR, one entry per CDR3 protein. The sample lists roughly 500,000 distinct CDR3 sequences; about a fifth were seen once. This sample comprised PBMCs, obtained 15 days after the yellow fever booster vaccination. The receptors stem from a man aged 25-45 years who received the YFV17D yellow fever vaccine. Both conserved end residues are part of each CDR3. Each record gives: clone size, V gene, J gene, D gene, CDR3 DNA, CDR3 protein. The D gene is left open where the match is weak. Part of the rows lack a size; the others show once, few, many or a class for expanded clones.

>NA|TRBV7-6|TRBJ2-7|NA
TGTGCCAGCAGCTTAGGACAGGTCTCTGGCGAGCAGTACTTC
CASSLGQVSGEQYF
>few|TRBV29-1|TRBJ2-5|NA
TGCAGCGTTGTCTCAGGGCGGGAGACCCAGTACTTC
CSVVSGRETQYF
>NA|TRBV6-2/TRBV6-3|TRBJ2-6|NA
TGTGCCAGCAGATCGTATGCAGTTGCTGGGGCCAACGTCCTGACTTTC
CASRSYAVAGANVLTF
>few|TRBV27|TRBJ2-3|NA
TGTGCCAGCAGTTCCTTCTATACGGGTACTCCGGACACAGATACGCAGTATTTT
CASSSFYTGTPDTDTQYF
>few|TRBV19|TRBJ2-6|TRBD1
TGTGCCAGTAGTACGCTACAGGGGTCTGGGGCCAACGTCCTGACTTTC
CASSTLQGSGANVLTF
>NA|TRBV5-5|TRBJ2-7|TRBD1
TGTGCCAGCAGCTCGGGACAGGGGTGGGAGCAGTACTTC
CASSSGQGWEQYF
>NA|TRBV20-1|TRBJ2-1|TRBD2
TGCAGTGCTAGTGGCGGGAGGGGGGATAATGAGCAGTTCTTC
CSASGGRGDNEQFF
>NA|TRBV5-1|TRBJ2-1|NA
TGCGCCAGCAGCTTGGCCTGGAGCGAGTCTAGTGAGCAGTTCTTC
CASSLAWSESSEQFF
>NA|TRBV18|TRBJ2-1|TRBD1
TGTGCCAGCTCACAGGAGACAGGGTTGCGGTACAATGAGCAGTTCTTC
CASSQETGLRYNEQFF
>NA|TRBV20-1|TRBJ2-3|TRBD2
TGCAGTGCTAGTGGTCTAGCGGGAGTCCCCTCTAGCACAGATACGCAGTATTTT
CSASGLAGVPSSTDTQYF
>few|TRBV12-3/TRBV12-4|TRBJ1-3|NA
TGTGCCAGCAGCCAAGTGGCATCGAACACCATATATTTT
CASSQVASNTIYF
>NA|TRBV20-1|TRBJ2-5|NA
TGCAGTGCCCACAGCGGGTCCCTCGGTGGGGAGACCCAGTACTTC
CSAHSGSLGGETQYF
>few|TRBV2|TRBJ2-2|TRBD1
TGTGCCAGCAGAAGGCAGGGGGAGACCGGGGAGCTGTTTTTT
CASRRQGETGELFF
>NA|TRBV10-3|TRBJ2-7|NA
TGTGCCATCTTCGGAAGTGACAGTGGCGAGCAGTACTTC
CAIFGSDSGEQYF
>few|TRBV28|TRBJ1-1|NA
TGTGCCAGTATGCAGGGGACCACTGAAGCTTTCTTT
CASMQGTTEAFF
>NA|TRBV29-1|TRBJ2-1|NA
TGCAGCGTTGTGTTCAGGGATTACAATGAGCAGTTCTTC
CSVVFRDYNEQFF
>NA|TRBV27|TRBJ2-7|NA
TGTGCCAGCAGCGGCCCCCAGGTTGGGGACGAGCAGTACTTC
CASSGPQVGDEQYF
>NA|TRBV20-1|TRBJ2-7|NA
TGCAGTGCTAGAGGTATTAGCGGACCGACCTACGAGCAGTACTTC
CSARGISGPTYEQYF
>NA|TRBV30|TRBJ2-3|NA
TGTGCCTGGAGTGTTGGGATCGCGCAGTATTTT
CAWSVGIAQYF
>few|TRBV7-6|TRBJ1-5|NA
TGTGCCAGCAGCTTAGAAGGGGGATTCGGCAATCAGCCCCAGCATTTT
CASSLEGGFGNQPQHF
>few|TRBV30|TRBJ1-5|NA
TGTGCCTGGAGCGAACAGATCGATCAGCCCCAGCATTTT
CAWSEQIDQPQHF
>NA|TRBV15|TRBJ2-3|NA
TGTGCCACCACCCCATTCAGGGACGTCAGCACAGATACGCAGTATTTT
CATTPFRDVSTDTQYF
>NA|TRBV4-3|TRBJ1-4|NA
TGCGCCAGCAGCTATACAGGGTCGGGATCGGTCGAAAAACTGTTTTTT
CASSYTGSGSVEKLFF
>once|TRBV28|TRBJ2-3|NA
TGTGCCAGCAATCCAGCGGGCGCCTCAGATACGCAGTATTTT
CASNPAGASDTQYF
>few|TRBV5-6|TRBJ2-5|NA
TGTGCCAGCAGCTCCAAGCCTAGCAGAGAGACCCAGTACTTC
CASSSKPSRETQYF
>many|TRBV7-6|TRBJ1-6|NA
TGTGCCAGCAGCTTAGGGGATTCGGGGGCCCGGAATTCACCCCTCCACTTT
CASSLGDSGARNSPLHF
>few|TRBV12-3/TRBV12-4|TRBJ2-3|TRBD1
TGTGCCAGCCAAAGGGACAGGGGCACAGATACGCAGTATTTT
CASQRDRGTDTQYF
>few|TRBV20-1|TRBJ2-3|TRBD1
TGCAGTGCTAGAGACCGGGACAGGGGTGCAGATACGCAGTATTTT
CSARDRDRGADTQYF
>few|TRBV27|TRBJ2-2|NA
TGTGCCAGCAGTTTTTATCGGGAGCTAAACACCGGGGAGCTGTTTTTT
CASSFYRELNTGELFF
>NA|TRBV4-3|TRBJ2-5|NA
TGCGCCAGCAGCCAAGGACAGCTGATCCAAGAGACCCAGTACTTC
CASSQGQLIQETQYF
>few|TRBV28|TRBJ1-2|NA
TGTGCCAGCTCACCCGTGAGGGGCAGTCCCTATGGCTACACCTTC
CASSPVRGSPYGYTF
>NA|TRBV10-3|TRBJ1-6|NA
TGTGCCATCAGTGAGTCCGGCGATTCACCCCTCCACTTT
CAISESGDSPLHF
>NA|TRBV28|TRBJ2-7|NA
TGTGCCAGTAGGAGGGCTAGCGAGTACGAGCAGTACTTC
CASRRASEYEQYF
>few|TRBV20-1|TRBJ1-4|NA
TGCAGTGCCAAAAAAACTGCTGAAAAACTGTTTTTT
CSAKKTAEKLFF